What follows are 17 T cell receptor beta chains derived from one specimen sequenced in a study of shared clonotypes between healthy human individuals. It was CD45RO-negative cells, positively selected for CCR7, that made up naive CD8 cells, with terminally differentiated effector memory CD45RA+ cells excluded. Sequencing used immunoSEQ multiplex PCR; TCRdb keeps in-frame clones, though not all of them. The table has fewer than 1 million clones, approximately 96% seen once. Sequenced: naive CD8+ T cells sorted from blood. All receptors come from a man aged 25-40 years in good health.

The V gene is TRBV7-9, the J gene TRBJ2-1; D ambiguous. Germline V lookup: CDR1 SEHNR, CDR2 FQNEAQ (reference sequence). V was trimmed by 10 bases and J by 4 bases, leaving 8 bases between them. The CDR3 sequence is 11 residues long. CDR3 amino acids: CATETYNEQFF. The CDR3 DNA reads TGTGCCACCGAAACGTACAATGAGCAGTTCTTC. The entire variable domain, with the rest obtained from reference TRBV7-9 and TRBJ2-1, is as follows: DTGVSQNPRHKITKRGQNVTFRCDPISEHNRLYWYRQTLGQGPEFLTYFQNEAQLEKSRLLSDRFSAERPKGSFSTLEIQRTEQGDSAMYLCATETYNEQFFGPGTRLTVL.

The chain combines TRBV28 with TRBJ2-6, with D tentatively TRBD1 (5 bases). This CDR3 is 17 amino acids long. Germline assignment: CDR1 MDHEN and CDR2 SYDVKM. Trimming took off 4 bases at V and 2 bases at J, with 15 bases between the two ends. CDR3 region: CASSSPSGRPGANVLTF. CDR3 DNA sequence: TGTGCCAGCAGTTCCCCCTCAGGGCGCCCTGGGGCCAACGTCCTGACTTTC.

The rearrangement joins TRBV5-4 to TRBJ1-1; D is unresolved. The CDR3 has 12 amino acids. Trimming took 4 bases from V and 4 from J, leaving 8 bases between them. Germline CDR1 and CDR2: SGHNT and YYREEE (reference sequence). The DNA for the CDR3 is TGTGCCAGCAGCCAAGGGCGCACTGAAGCTTTCTTT. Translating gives CASSQGRTEAFF.

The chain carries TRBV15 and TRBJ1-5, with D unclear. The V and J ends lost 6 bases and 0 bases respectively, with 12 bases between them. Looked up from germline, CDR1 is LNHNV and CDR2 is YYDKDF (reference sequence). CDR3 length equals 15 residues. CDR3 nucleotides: TGTGCCACCAGGGAGGGAACCTATAGCAATCAGCCCCAGCATTTT. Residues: CATREGTYSNQPQHF.

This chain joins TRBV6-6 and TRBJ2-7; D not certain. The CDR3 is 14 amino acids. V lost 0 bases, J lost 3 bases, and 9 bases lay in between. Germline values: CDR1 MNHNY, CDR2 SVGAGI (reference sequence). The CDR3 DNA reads TGTGCCAGCAGTTACTCGAAAGCGAACTACGAGCAGTACTTC. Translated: CASSYSKANYEQYF.

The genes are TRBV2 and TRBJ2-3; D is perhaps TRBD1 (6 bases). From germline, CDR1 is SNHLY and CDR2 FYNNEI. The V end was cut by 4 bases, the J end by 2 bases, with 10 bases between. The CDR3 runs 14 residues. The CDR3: CASSGGDNTDTQYF. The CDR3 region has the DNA TGTGCCAGCAGTGGAGGGGACAACACAGATACGCAGTATTTT. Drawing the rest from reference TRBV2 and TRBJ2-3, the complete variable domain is EPEVTQTPSHQVTQMGQEVILRCVPISNHLYFYWYRQILGQKVEFLVSFYNNEISEKSEIFDDQFSVERPDGSNFTLKIRSTKLEDSAMYFCASSGGDNTDTQYFGPGTRLTVL.

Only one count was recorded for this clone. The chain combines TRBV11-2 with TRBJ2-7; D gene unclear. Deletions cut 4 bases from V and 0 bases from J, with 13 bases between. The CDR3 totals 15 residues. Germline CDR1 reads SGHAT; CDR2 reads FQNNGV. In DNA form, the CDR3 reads TGTGCCAGCAGCTCCCCCGGTATTAGCTCCTACGAGCAGTACTTC. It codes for CASSSPGISSYEQYF.

CDR3 region: CASSQDTAGGPEQYF. The CDR3 coding sequence is TGCGCCAGCAGCCAAGATACAGCGGGAGGGCCGGAGCAGTACTTC. The chain recombines TRBV4-3 with TRBJ2-7; 10 bases agree with TRBD2. The CDR3 extends over 15 amino acids. The ends lost 0 bases at V and 7 bases at J; junction bases unmatched: 6. CDR1 is LGHNA and CDR2 is YSLEER in the germline V gene.

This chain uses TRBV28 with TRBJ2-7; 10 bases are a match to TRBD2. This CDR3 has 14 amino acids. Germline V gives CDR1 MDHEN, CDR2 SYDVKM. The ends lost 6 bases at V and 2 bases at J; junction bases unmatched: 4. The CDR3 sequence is CASRWTSGAYEQYF. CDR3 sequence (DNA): TGTGCCAGCAGATGGACTAGCGGAGCCTACGAGCAGTACTTC.

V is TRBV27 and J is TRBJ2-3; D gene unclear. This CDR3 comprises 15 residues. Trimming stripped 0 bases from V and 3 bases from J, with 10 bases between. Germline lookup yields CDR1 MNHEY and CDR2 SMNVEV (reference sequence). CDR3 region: CASSLSPHRTDTQYF. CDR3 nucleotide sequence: TGTGCCAGCAGTTTATCGCCTCATCGAACAGATACGCAGTATTTT.

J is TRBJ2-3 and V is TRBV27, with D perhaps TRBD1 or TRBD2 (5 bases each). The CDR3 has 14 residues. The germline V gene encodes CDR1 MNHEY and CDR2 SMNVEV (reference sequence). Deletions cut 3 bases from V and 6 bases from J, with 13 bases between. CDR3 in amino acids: CASSLLGWGDTQYF. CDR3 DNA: TGTGCCAGCAGTTTGTTGGGGTGGGGGGATACGCAGTATTTT.

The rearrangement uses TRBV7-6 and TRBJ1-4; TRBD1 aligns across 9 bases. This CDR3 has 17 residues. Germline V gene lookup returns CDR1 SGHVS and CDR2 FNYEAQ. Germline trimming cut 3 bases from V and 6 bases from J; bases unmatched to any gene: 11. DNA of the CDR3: TGTGCCAGCAGCTTGGCTCTCCCCGGGACAGGGTATGAAAAACTGTTTTTT. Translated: CASSLALPGTGYEKLFF.

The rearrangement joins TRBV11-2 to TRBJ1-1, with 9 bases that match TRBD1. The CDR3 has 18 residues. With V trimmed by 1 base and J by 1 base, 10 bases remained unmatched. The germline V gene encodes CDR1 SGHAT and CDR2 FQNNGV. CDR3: CASSLVKGQGLTNTEAFF. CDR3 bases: TGTGCCAGCAGCTTAGTAAAGGGACAGGGATTAACGAACACTGAAGCTTTCTTT.

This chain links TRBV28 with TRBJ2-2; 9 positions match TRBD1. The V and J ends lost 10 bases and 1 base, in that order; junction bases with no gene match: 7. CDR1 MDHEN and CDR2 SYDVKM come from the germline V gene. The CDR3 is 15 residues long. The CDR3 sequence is CATDSGQGNTGELFF. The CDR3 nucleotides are TGTGCCACCGACTCGGGACAGGGGAACACCGGGGAGCTGTTTTTT.

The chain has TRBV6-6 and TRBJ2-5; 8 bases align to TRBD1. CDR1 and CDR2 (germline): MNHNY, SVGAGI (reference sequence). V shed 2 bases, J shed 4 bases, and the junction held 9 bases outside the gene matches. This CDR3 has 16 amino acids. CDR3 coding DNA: TGTGCCAGCAGTTACCCTCAGGGGGCGCGAGGAGAGACCCAGTACTTC. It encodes CASSYPQGARGETQYF.

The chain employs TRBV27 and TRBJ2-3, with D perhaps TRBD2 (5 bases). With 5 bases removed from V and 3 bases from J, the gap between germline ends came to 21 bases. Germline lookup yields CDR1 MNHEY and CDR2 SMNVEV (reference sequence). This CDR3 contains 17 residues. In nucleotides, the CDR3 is TGTGCCAGCAGTCCTCTTTTACTAGTTTCAGGAACAGATACGCAGTATTTT. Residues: CASSPLLLVSGTDTQYF.

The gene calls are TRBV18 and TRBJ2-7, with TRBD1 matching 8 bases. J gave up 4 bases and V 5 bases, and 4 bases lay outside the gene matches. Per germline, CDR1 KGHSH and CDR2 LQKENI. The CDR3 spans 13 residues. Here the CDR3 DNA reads TGTGCCAGCTCAATCGACAGGGGTTACGAGCAGTACTTC. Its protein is CASSIDRGYEQYF.